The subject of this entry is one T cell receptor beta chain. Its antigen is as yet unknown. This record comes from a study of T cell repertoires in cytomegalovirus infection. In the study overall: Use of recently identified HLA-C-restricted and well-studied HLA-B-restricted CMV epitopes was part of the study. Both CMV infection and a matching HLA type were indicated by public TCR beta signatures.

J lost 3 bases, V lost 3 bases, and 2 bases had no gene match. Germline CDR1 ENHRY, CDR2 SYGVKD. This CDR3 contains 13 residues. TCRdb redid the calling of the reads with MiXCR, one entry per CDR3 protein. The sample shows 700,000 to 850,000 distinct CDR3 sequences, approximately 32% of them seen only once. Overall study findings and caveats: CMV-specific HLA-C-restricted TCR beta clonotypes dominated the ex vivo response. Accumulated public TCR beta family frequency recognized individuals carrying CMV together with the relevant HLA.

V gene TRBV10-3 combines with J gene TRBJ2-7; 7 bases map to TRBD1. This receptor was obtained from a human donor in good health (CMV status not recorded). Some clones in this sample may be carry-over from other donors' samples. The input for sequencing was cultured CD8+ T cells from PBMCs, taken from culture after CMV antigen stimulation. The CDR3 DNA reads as TGTGCCATCAGTGAAGGGACAGTCTACGAGCAGTACGTC. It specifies CAISEGTVYEQYV.